The 20 T cell receptor beta chains listed next were all sequenced from one sample in a study of CD8+ T cells in alopecia areata. Stated treatment: oral pan-JAK inhibitor, 5-10 mg twice daily. TCR sequencing used cDNA made by reverse transcription of extracted RNA. Sequencing used immunoSEQ multiplex PCR; TCRdb keeps in-frame clones, though not all of them. The data contain around 300,000 clones, approximately 60% of them singletons. The sequencing used CD4+ T cells sorted from blood, collected at roughly week 52, from a patient treated with tofacitinib. All receptors derive from a human donor with alopecia areata.

The chain carries TRBV4-2 and TRBJ2-6, with D uncertain. CDR1 is LGHNA and CDR2 is YNFKEQ in the germline V gene. The CDR3 contains 14 residues. The V end was cut by 0 bases, the J end by 3 bases, with 3 bases between. The CDR3 DNA sequence: TGTGCCAGCAGCCAAGATAGTGGGGCCAACGTCCTGACTTTC. This codes for CASSQDSGANVLTF.

This clone was recorded only once. The chain employs TRBV7-2 and TRBJ1-6; perhaps TRBD1 as D (6 bases). The ends were cut back, 1 base at V and 5 bases at J, with 9 bases in the middle. Germline-derived CDR1 and CDR2 are SGHTA and FQGNSA. The CDR3 consists of 15 residues. For the CDR3, the DNA is TGTGCCAGCAGCTTAGTGGCAGGGGATAATTCACCCCTCCACTTT. This sequence encodes CASSLVAGDNSPLHF.

This sequence joins TRBV15 and TRBJ2-6, with unresolved D. V dropped 0 bases and J dropped 13 bases, with 7 bases sitting between them. The germline CDR1 and CDR2 sequences are LNHNV and YYDKDF (reference sequence). CDR3 length: 12 residues. As DNA, the CDR3 is TGTGCCACCAGCAGAGATCGGTGGGTCCTGACTTTC. It yields the protein CATSRDRWVLTF.

The V and J genes are TRBV6-5 and TRBJ2-1; no clear D gene. V was clipped by 2 bases and J by 13 bases, with 9 bases between them. Per germline, CDR1 MNHEY and CDR2 SVGAGI. The CDR3 is 11 amino acids. The CDR3 sequence is CASSYKGAQFF. Here the CDR3 DNA reads TGTGCCAGCAGTTACAAGGGCGCACAGTTCTTC.

About this clone: The sample contains more than one DNA sequence encoding this CDR3. The chain recombines TRBV30 with TRBJ1-5; unclear D gene. This CDR3 spans 12 amino acids. Trimming stripped 1 base from V and 0 bases from J, with 1 base between. Germline assignment: CDR1 GTSNPN and CDR2 SVGIG (reference sequence). CDR3 amino acids: CAWSGSNQPQHF. DNA for the CDR3: TGTGCCTGGAGTGGTAGCAATCAGCCCCAGCATTTT.

This chain uses TRBV30 with TRBJ1-2; unclear D gene. Germline values: CDR1 GTSNPN, CDR2 SVGIG (reference sequence). V was pared by 2 bases and J by 4 bases, with 14 bases between. The CDR3 loop spans 14 amino acids. The CDR3 DNA follows: TGTGCCTGGAGTCCCAACAGCGGACGCTATGGCTACACCTTC. Its translation: CAWSPNSGRYGYTF.

The V gene is TRBV5-4, the J gene TRBJ1-5, with D tentatively TRBD1 (5 bases). V dropped 4 bases and J dropped 8 bases, with 10 bases sitting between them. The CDR3 has 12 amino acids. CDR1 and CDR2 (germline): SGHNT, YYREEE (reference sequence). CDR3 coding DNA: TGTGCCAGCAGCAATTGGGGGGAGCCCCAGCATTTT. Amino acids: CASSNWGEPQHF.

This chain links TRBV11-2 with TRBJ2-3; D remains ambiguous. The CDR3 loop spans 13 amino acids. The V gene's germline CDR1 is SGHAT and CDR2 FQNNGV. Trimming removed 3 bases from V and 5 bases from J, with 9 bases in between. CDR3: CASSLPPGDTQYF. The CDR3 DNA reads TGTGCCAGCAGCTTGCCCCCAGGAGATACGCAGTATTTT.

In the case of this clone: The CDR3 does not end in the conserved phenylalanine or tryptophan, so this is likely a read error. The J gene is TRBJ2-7, the V gene TRBV7-7, with a weak D call TRBD1 (5 bases). This CDR3 region has 13 residues. Per the germline V gene, CDR1 is SSHAT and CDR2 is FNYEAQ (reference sequence). For the CDR3, the DNA is TGTGCTAGCAGCTTAGATCTTCAGGGAGAGCAGTACCTC. Its protein product is CASSLDLQGEQYL.

The CDR3 loop reads CASSQGWAASYEQYF. CDR3 DNA: TGCGCCAGCAGCCAAGGCTGGGCAGCTTCCTACGAGCAGTACTTC. J is TRBJ2-7 and V is TRBV4-1; D not certain. V gave up 1 base and J gave up 1 base, with 11 bases separating them. In germline, CDR1 is MGHRA, CDR2 YSYEKL. This CDR3 comprises 15 residues.

The chain recombines TRBV7-2 with TRBJ2-1; D may be TRBD2 (6 bases). CDR1 SGHTA and CDR2 FQGNSA come from the germline V gene. This CDR3 region has 17 residues. The germline V and J ends were trimmed by 2 bases and 0 bases, with 14 bases remaining between them. CDR3 residues: CASSLWFGRGSYNEQFF. DNA of the CDR3: TGTGCCAGCAGCTTATGGTTTGGGCGGGGCTCCTACAATGAGCAGTTCTTC.

The rearrangement joins TRBV6-1 to TRBJ2-1, with a weak D call TRBD1 (6 bases). The CDR3 runs 15 residues. The germline V and J ends were trimmed by 4 bases and 7 bases, with 17 bases remaining between them. The germline V gene encodes CDR1 MNHNS and CDR2 SASEGT. CDR3 protein: CASSVSQGLKNEQFF. DNA of the CDR3: TGTGCCAGCAGTGTATCCCAGGGGCTTAAAAATGAGCAGTTCTTC.

This clone has more than one count but fewer than ten. V is TRBV7-9 and J is TRBJ2-3; D unresolved. V lost 3 bases and J lost 3, with 7 bases in between. The CDR3 extends over 13 amino acids. Looked up from germline, CDR1 is SEHNR and CDR2 is FQNEAQ (reference sequence). This CDR3 reads CASSFTQTDTQYF. The CDR3 bases are TGTGCCAGCAGCTTCACGCAAACAGATACGCAGTATTTT.

The CDR3, as DNA: TGCAGCGTTCTACAGGGGGGGTCTGAAAAACTGTTTTTT. It specifies CSVLQGGSEKLFF. This sequence joins TRBV29-1 and TRBJ1-4; 8 nucleotides match TRBD1. This CDR3 region has 13 residues. Losses at the gene ends were 5 bases for V and 7 bases for J; bases not matched to a gene: 6. Germline-derived CDR1 and CDR2 are SQVTM and ANQGSEA.

This clone was picked up one time. The chain recombines TRBV25-1 with TRBJ1-4, with D perhaps TRBD1 (5 bases). The CDR3 runs to 13 residues. In germline, CDR1 is MGHDK, CDR2 SYGVNS. With 5 bases removed from V and 8 bases from J, the gap between germline ends came to 12 bases. The CDR3: CASSLTGGEKLFF. The CDR3 nucleotides are TGTGCCAGCAGTCTAACAGGTGGGGAAAAACTGTTTTTT.

For the CDR3, the DNA is TGTGCCTGGAGTGTACTAGGACAGGCGGTCTATGGCTACACCTTC. This codes for CAWSVLGQAVYGYTF. The chain recombines TRBV30 with TRBJ1-2, with 7 bases lining up with TRBD1. Germline CDR1 is GTSNPN and CDR2 is SVGIG (reference sequence). The CDR3 covers 15 residues. V shed 0 bases, J shed 4 bases, and the junction held 8 bases outside the gene matches.

This clone was found a few times. The chain carries TRBV5-6 and TRBJ2-1, with TRBD2 matching 10 bases. This CDR3 region has 17 residues. Germline-derived CDR1 and CDR2 are SGHDT and YYEEEE. With 4 bases clipped from V and 3 bases from J, the junction kept 10 bases outside the gene matches. The CDR3 nucleotides are TGTGCCAGCAGCCTAATCGCAACTAGCGGGGACTACAATGAGCAGTTCTTC. Its protein product is CASSLIATSGDYNEQFF.

In nucleotides, the CDR3 is TGCAGCGTTGATCCCACTAGCACAGATACGCAGTATTTT. This translates into CSVDPTSTDTQYF. V usage is TRBV29-1 and J usage is TRBJ2-3; D unclear. This CDR3 comprises 13 residues. V lost 3 bases and J 0 bases, leaving 7 bases between the germline ends. The V gene's germline CDR1 is SQVTM and CDR2 ANQGSEA.

This clone was seen only once. The chain links TRBV6-5 to TRBJ1-2; tentatively, D is TRBD1 (5 bases). Trimming pared 0 bases from V and 4 bases from J, leaving 15 bases between. The germline CDR1 and CDR2 sequences are MNHEY and SVGAGI. The CDR3 is 16 residues long. CDR3 in amino acids: CASSYSVQGFIYGYTF. The DNA for the CDR3 is TGTGCCAGCAGTTACTCTGTCCAGGGTTTCATCTATGGCTACACCTTC.

V usage is TRBV30 and J usage is TRBJ1-1; the D gene is possibly TRBD1 (5 bases). Germline assignment: CDR1 GTSNPN and CDR2 SVGIG (reference sequence). Deletions cut 6 bases from V and 4 bases from J, with 12 bases between. This CDR3 spans 12 amino acids. CDR3 region: CACPTAGTEAFF. CDR3 nucleotides: TGTGCCTGTCCGACAGCCGGCACTGAAGCTTTCTTT.